This entry lists 7 T cell receptor beta chains sequenced from one sample in a study of T cells in Graves' hyperthyroidism and ophthalmopathy (dated by TCRdb to between 2018 and 2021). Receptors were amplified or captured by multiplex PCR. The sequencer was an Illumina HiSeq 2000. TCR beta CDR3 regions were amplified from RNA transcripts. The first round of RT-PCR for the TCR CDR3 was performed with the HTBI primer set and the Qiagen OneStep RT-PCR kit. TCRdb itself trimmed the public reads at Q25 with fastp, ran MiXCR and retained productive beta chains. For every CDR3 protein sequence, its rows merge into one entry that carries the most common genes and DNA. The sample table lists around 520,000 distinct CDR3 sequences, less than 15% of them with a count of one. Of the sample, approximately 15% falls within the top ten clones. Sequenced: blood. All receptors come from a middle-aged woman with Graves' hyperthyroidism.

The chain employs TRBV18 and TRBJ1-1; TRBD1 agrees at 7 bases. CDR1 is KGHSH and CDR2 is LQKENI in the germline V gene. CDR3 length equals 14 residues. With 3 bases clipped from V and 4 bases from J, the junction kept 5 bases outside the gene matches. CDR3 sequence reads: CASSPLRGGTEAFF. For the CDR3, the DNA is TGTGCCAGCTCACCGCTCAGGGGGGGCACTGAAGCTTTCTTT.

This clonotype was seen a few times. The CDR3 coding sequence is TGCGCCAGCAGCCAGACAACCACCGGGGAGCTGTTTTTT. Translating it yields CASSQTTTGELFF. V usage is TRBV10-2 and J usage is TRBJ2-2; D call uncertain. The CDR3 length is 13 residues. The V gene lost 6 bases and the J gene lost 4 bases, with 9 bases spanning the gap. From germline, CDR1 is WSHSY and CDR2 SAAADI.

This clonotype has ten or more counts. This chain links TRBV9 with TRBJ1-6, with D perhaps TRBD1 (6 bases). Germline V gives CDR1 SGDLS, CDR2 YYNGEE. V was pared by 0 bases and J by 10 bases, with 11 bases between. The CDR3 is 14 residues long. As DNA, the CDR3 is TGTGCCAGCAGCGTAGAATATCAGGGGTCACCCCTCCACTTT. Its protein is CASSVEYQGSPLHF.

This clonotype was recorded at least ten times. The rearrangement uses TRBV28 and TRBJ2-1, with D possibly being TRBD2 (6 bases). In germline, CDR1 is MDHEN, CDR2 SYDVKM. The CDR3 is 14 residues long. Trimming stripped 6 bases from V and 5 bases from J, with 14 bases between. The CDR3 spells CASSPALADNEQFF. CDR3 sequence (DNA): TGTGCCAGCAGCCCCGCGTTAGCGGACAATGAGCAGTTCTTC.

The table lists this clonotype with many counts. This chain connects TRBV6-6 to TRBJ2-7; D gene uncertain. The CDR3 has 12 amino acids. Germline V gene data show CDR1 as MNHNY and CDR2 as SVGAGI (reference sequence). The ends were cut back, 2 bases at V and 5 bases at J, with 7 bases in the middle. This CDR3 reads CASSYPIHEQYF. Here the CDR3 DNA reads TGTGCCAGCAGTTACCCGATCCACGAGCAGTACTTC.

This clonotype was seen ten or more times. The rearrangement uses TRBV12-3 or TRBV12-4 and TRBJ2-5; possibly TRBD1 or TRBD2 for D (5 bases each). The length of the CDR3 is 14 residues. Between the trimmed V and J ends, which lost 4 bases and 5 bases, there was a span of 14 bases. Here the CDR3 reads CASSSRDGEETQYF. CDR3 DNA: TGTGCCAGCAGTTCTAGGGACGGAGAGGAGACCCAGTACTTC.

In DNA, the CDR3 is TGTGCCAGCAGCGTAGCGGGGGCCTACAATGAGCAGTTCTTC. Protein product: CASSVAGAYNEQFF. V and J are TRBV9 and TRBJ2-1; the D gene is possibly TRBD2 (6 bases). The germline V and J ends were trimmed by 0 bases and 2 bases, with 6 bases remaining between them. The CDR3 has 14 residues. Germline loops: CDR1 SGDLS, CDR2 YYNGEE.